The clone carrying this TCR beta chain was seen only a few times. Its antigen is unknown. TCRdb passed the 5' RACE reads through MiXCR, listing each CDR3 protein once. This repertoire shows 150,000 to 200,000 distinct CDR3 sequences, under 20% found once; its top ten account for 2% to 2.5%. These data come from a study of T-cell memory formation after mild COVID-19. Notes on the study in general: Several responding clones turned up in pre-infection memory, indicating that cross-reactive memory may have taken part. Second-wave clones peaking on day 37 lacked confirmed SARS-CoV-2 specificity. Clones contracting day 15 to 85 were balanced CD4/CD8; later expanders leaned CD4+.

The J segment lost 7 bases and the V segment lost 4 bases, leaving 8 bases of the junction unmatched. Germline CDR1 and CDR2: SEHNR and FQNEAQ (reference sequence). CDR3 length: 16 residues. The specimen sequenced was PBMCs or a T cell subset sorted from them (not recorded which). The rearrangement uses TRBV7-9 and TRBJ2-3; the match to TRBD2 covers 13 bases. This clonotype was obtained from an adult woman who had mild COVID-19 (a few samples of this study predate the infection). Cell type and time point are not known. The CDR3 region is CASSSSLAGGLNTQYF. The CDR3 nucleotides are TGTGCCAGCAGCTCTTCACTAGCGGGGGGGCTGAATACGCAGTATTTT.